Shown below are 27 T cell receptor beta chains from a single sample sequenced in a study of blood T cell repertoires in COVID-19 (dated by TCRdb to the early 2020s). To prepare the library, the immunoSEQ multiplex PCR assay was applied. The immuneACCESS repertoire file appears here via TCRdb, limited to in-frame rearrangements. These files lack a portion of the clones; in checked studies, under half of the deficit traces to unresolved V genes, and the cause of the others is not known. The sample yields about 300,000 clones; nearly 90% were counted once. Of the sample, less than 3.5% is held by the ten largest clones. The sample was PBMCs or T cells enriched from blood (not recorded which). The receptor set was obtained from a woman aged 50 to 60 who had been exposed to COVID-19.

The chain links TRBV28 to TRBJ1-2, with 9 bases fitting TRBD1. CDR1 is MDHEN, CDR2 SYDVKM, per germline. V was pared by 6 bases and J by 1 base, with 12 bases of the junction left unmatched. The length of the CDR3 is 17 residues. The CDR3 bases are TGTGCCAGCAGCCCCGCGGGACAGGGTTATAGTAACTATGGCTACACCTTC. Translation gives CASSPAGQGYSNYGYTF.

The chain recombines TRBV12-3 or TRBV12-4 with TRBJ1-5, with no clear D. V lost 3 bases and J 4 bases, leaving 7 bases between the germline ends. The length of the CDR3 is 13 residues. This CDR3 is CASSFEVNQPQHF. DNA of the CDR3: TGTGCCAGCAGTTTCGAGGTAAATCAGCCCCAGCATTTT.

The chain couples TRBV27 to TRBJ1-5, with 10 nucleotides matching TRBD1. The trim removed 8 bases at V and 3 bases at J, leaving 4 bases unmatched. Germline loops: CDR1 MNHEY, CDR2 SMNVEV (reference sequence). The CDR3 consists of 14 residues. The CDR3 DNA is TGTGCCAGCTCAAGACAGGGGGCCAATCAGCCCCAGCATTTT. It encodes CASSRQGANQPQHF.

The V gene is TRBV6-5, the J gene TRBJ1-2, with 8 bases fitting TRBD1. V lost 6 bases and J lost 4; bases outside the gene matches: 4. This CDR3 is 13 amino acids long. Germline CDR1 reads MNHEY; CDR2 reads SVGAGI. Here the CDR3 DNA reads TGTGCCAGCAGCTCAGGGGGCTTCTATGGCTACACCTTC. Translating gives CASSSGGFYGYTF.

The chain is built from TRBV27 and TRBJ2-7; TRBD1 matches at 10 bases. Germline values: CDR1 MNHEY, CDR2 SMNVEV (reference sequence). This CDR3 region has 15 residues. V shed 6 bases and J 3 bases; nucleotides not matched to a gene: 8. This chain's CDR3 is CASRGFGTGDYEQYF. The CDR3 coding sequence is TGTGCCAGCAGGGGCTTCGGGACAGGGGACTACGAGCAGTACTTC.

This clone has only a few counts. The V gene is TRBV7-8, the J gene TRBJ1-1; 7 bases match TRBD1. Germline V gene data show CDR1 as SGHVS and CDR2 as FQNEAQ. The junction had 7 bases not matched to a gene; V was cut back by 1 base and J by 5 bases. The CDR3 has 15 amino acids. As DNA, the CDR3 is TGTGCCAGCAGCTTAGTTGGAGGGGGCGGGACTGAAGCTTTCTTT. Its protein product is CASSLVGGGGTEAFF.

The gene calls are TRBV19 and TRBJ1-5; possibly TRBD1 for D (5 bases). Looked up from germline, CDR1 is LNHDA and CDR2 is SQIVND (reference sequence). The CDR3 has 15 amino acids. V lost 4 bases, J lost 2 bases, and 12 bases lay in between. The CDR3 DNA follows: TGTGCCAGTAGTAAATTCAGGGATGGCAATCAGCCCCAGCATTTT. It is translated as CASSKFRDGNQPQHF.

The chain joins TRBV28 to TRBJ2-3; 10 bases are a match to TRBD1. The CDR3 is 15 residues long. Germline CDR1 reads MDHEN; CDR2 reads SYDVKM. With 3 bases clipped from V and 6 bases from J, the junction kept 6 bases outside the gene matches. CDR3 bases: TGTGCCAGCAGTTTCTCGGGACAGGGGAGTGATACGCAGTATTTT. Protein product: CASSFSGQGSDTQYF.

This clone has just one count. V gene TRBV4-1 combines with J gene TRBJ1-6; 10 nucleotides line up with TRBD1. Germline CDR1 is MGHRA and CDR2 is YSYEKL. The CDR3 is 21 amino acids. J lost 1 base, V lost 0 bases, and 12 bases had no gene match. The CDR3 here is CASSQDGAGQGRGSYNSPLHF. DNA of the CDR3: TGCGCCAGCAGCCAAGATGGGGCGGGACAGGGGAGGGGATCCTATAATTCACCCCTCCACTTT.

This clone has only one observation. J is TRBJ2-2 and V is TRBV6-5, with D perhaps matching TRBD2 (5 bases). CDR3 length: 14 amino acids. Germline-derived CDR1 and CDR2 are MNHEY and SVGAGI. V lost 4 bases and J lost 8, with 14 bases in between. CDR3 DNA sequence: TGTGCCAGCAGTTTGGACTGGGGAACGGGGGAGCTGTTTTTT. Protein: CASSLDWGTGELFF.

This clone was observed once. The chain combines TRBV6-5 with TRBJ1-2, with D tentatively TRBD1 (5 bases). Trimming left V 0 bases short and J 5 bases short, with 13 bases between. The CDR3 has 15 amino acids. Germline-derived CDR1 and CDR2 are MNHEY and SVGAGI. The CDR3 sequence: CASSYSRGLQYGYTF. The CDR3 nucleotides are TGTGCCAGCAGTTACTCGAGGGGACTACAGTATGGCTACACCTTC.

This clone was observed a single time. The rearrangement uses TRBV15 and TRBJ1-1; D unclear. Deletions cut 5 bases from V and 2 bases from J, with 3 bases between. The CDR3 is 11 residues long. CDR1 and CDR2 (germline): LNHNV, YYDKDF (reference sequence). The CDR3, as DNA: TGTGCCACCAGCCAAAACACTGAAGCTTTCTTT. Translated, it gives CATSQNTEAFF. Complete variable domain (other parts from reference TRBV15 and TRBJ1-1): DAMVIQNPRYQVTQFGKPVTLSCSQTLNHNVMYWYQQKSSQAPKLLFHYYDKDFNNEADTPDNFQSRRPNTSFCFLDIRSPGLGDTAMYLCATSQNTEAFFGQGTRLTVV.

This chain joins TRBV5-1 and TRBJ2-7, with TRBD1 matching 8 bases. Germline V gene data show CDR1 as SGHRS and CDR2 as YFSETQ. The CDR3 consists of 14 residues. V was clipped by 5 bases and J by 0 bases; unmatched bases: 4. CDR3 DNA sequence: TGCGCCAGCAGGGGGGGACAGGCCTCCTACGAGCAGTACTTC. It is translated as CASRGGQASYEQYF.

The chain couples TRBV2 to TRBJ2-1, with D possibly TRBD2 on 6 matching bases. Germline loops: CDR1 SNHLY, CDR2 FYNNEI. The CDR3 totals 14 residues. Trimming removed 6 bases at V and 12 bases at J, with 21 bases between. The CDR3 DNA reads as TGTGCCAGCAGCCCGGGGTGGGGGGATGGAGGGCAGTTCTTC. Its protein is CASSPGWGDGGQFF.

The sample holds a few counts of this clone. V and J are TRBV19 and TRBJ2-2; D is possibly TRBD2 (7 bases). The CDR3 sequence is 15 residues long. V was clipped by 10 bases and J by 2 bases, with 17 bases between them. Germline V gives CDR1 LNHDA, CDR2 SQIVND (reference sequence). In nucleotides, the CDR3 is TGTGCCACCACCCCGCGGGGGCCAAACACCGGGGAGCTGTTTTTT. Translated, it gives CATTPRGPNTGELFF.

The rearrangement links TRBV29-1 to TRBJ2-3, with a weak D call TRBD2 (5 bases). This CDR3 region has 14 residues. Germline-derived CDR1 and CDR2 are SQVTM and ANQGSEA. The V gene lost 4 bases and the J gene lost 2 bases, with 13 bases spanning the gap. CDR3 nucleotide sequence: TGCAGCGTTGTAGTGTGGGGAGACACAGATACGCAGTATTTT. The encoded protein is CSVVVWGDTDTQYF.

The chain combines TRBV5-5 with TRBJ2-7, with unresolved D. Germline CDR1 SGHKS, CDR2 YYEKEE (reference sequence). V lost 0 bases, J lost 0 bases, and 10 bases lay in between. The CDR3 runs to 15 residues. CDR3 bases: TGTGCCAGCAGCTTGGGGCAGGTGAGCTCCTACGAGCAGTACTTC. As protein: CASSLGQVSSYEQYF.

This clone was seen a single time. This chain links TRBV2 with TRBJ2-5; 9 bases match TRBD1. CDR1 is SNHLY, CDR2 FYNNEI, per germline. The CDR3 length is 13 residues. V dropped 6 bases and J dropped 1; count of bases not matched to a gene: 0. Written as DNA, the CDR3 is TGTGCCAGCAGGGACAGGGGCCAAGAGACCCAGTACTTC. This gives the protein CASRDRGQETQYF. Based on the CDR3 plus reference TRBV2 and TRBJ2-5, the full variable domain is EPEVTQTPSHQVTQMGQEVILRCVPISNHLYFYWYRQILGQKVEFLVSFYNNEISEKSEIFDDQFSVERPDGSNFTLKIRSTKLEDSAMYFCASRDRGQETQYFGPGTRLLVL.

The chain combines TRBV5-1 with TRBJ2-3; 8 bases match TRBD1. Unmatched junction bases numbered 8, after V lost 3 bases and J lost 2 bases. CDR3 length equals 16 residues. Germline values: CDR1 SGHRS, CDR2 YFSETQ. The CDR3 sequence: CASSSSGQGPTDTQYF. DNA for the CDR3: TGCGCCAGCAGCTCCAGTGGACAGGGTCCCACAGATACGCAGTATTTT.

The V call is TRBV7-2, the J call TRBJ2-2, with a weak D call TRBD2 (5 bases). Trimming removed 4 bases from V and 0 bases from J, with 18 bases in between. The CDR3 spans 18 residues. Looked up from germline, CDR1 is SGHTA and CDR2 is FQGNSA. The CDR3 protein is CASSSSPDSRPNTGELFF. The CDR3 region has the DNA TGTGCCAGCAGCTCTAGCCCCGACTCTCGCCCGAACACCGGGGAGCTGTTTTTT.

As concerns this clone: The germline gene is not matched at one end of the junction; a read error may be the cause. This chain joins TRBV5-4 and TRBJ2-2, with TRBD2 matching over 13 bases. Looked up from germline, CDR1 is SGHNT and CDR2 is YYREEE (reference sequence). The CDR3 is 17 residues long. CDR3 nucleotide sequence: TGTGCCAGCAGCTCCACTAGCGGGGGGGCGAAAACCGGGGAGCTGTTTTTT. Its translation: CASSSTSGGAKTGELFF.

V and J are TRBV9 and TRBJ2-3, with no clear D. The germline CDR1 and CDR2 sequences are SGDLS and YYNGEE. The V and J ends lost 0 bases and 6 bases respectively, with 5 bases between them. The CDR3 consists of 12 residues. The CDR3 region is CASSVDADTQYF. The DNA of the CDR3 is TGTGCCAGCAGCGTAGACGCGGATACGCAGTATTTT.

J is TRBJ1-5 and V is TRBV28, with 8 bases matching TRBD1. In germline, CDR1 is MDHEN, CDR2 SYDVKM. Trimming cost V 6 bases and J 4 bases; bases outside gene matches: 11. CDR3 length equals 16 residues. The chain's CDR3 is CASRIDRGLGNQPQHF. The CDR3 bases are TGTGCCAGCAGGATAGACAGGGGTTTGGGGAATCAGCCCCAGCATTTT.

This clone was detected only once. This rearrangement joins TRBV7-8 to TRBJ2-2; 8 nucleotides line up with TRBD2. The CDR3 sequence is 15 residues long. Germline loops: CDR1 SGHVS, CDR2 FQNEAQ. Trimming removed 3 bases from V and 6 bases from J; junction bases left unmatched: 6. The CDR3 nucleotides are TGTGCCAGCAGCTTTAGCGGGGCCGCGCCCGGGGAGCTGTTTTTT. Amino acids: CASSFSGAAPGELFF.

The V gene is TRBV11-2, the J gene TRBJ2-5; the match to TRBD1 covers 8 bases. V was pared by 4 bases and J by 4 bases, with 14 bases of the junction left unmatched. Germline V gene sequence: CDR1 SGHAT, CDR2 FQNNGV. The CDR3 sequence is 17 residues long. The CDR3 here is CASSSHSRGPGVETQYF. The CDR3 DNA follows: TGTGCCAGCAGCTCCCATAGCAGGGGGCCCGGGGTAGAGACCCAGTACTTC.

The rearrangement links TRBV2 to TRBJ2-6, with TRBD1 identical over 7 bases. The CDR3 runs 20 residues. Trimming took 7 bases from V and 2 from J; bases not matched to a gene: 20. The germline CDR1 and CDR2 sequences are SNHLY and FYNNEI. The CDR3 sequence: CASTSTSGQPRATGANVLTF. DNA of the CDR3: TGTGCCAGCACATCAACTTCGGGACAGCCAAGGGCAACTGGGGCCAACGTCCTGACTTTC.

This clone was observed a single time. V gene TRBV7-9 combines with J gene TRBJ2-1; 13 bases are a match to TRBD2. V trimming: 3 bases; J trimming: 4 bases; junction bases outside the gene matches: 0. There are 15 residues in the CDR3. Germline V CDR1 and CDR2: SEHNR, FQNEAQ (reference sequence). The CDR3 loop is CASSLGLAGYNEQFF. The CDR3 DNA sequence: TGTGCCAGCAGCTTGGGACTAGCGGGGTACAATGAGCAGTTCTTC.